This T cell receptor (beta chain) was sequenced for a study of blood T cell repertoires in COVID-19. Background on the study: The origin of the acute and convalescent COVID-19 samples was the United States, Italy and Spain.

V lost 7 bases and J 0 bases, leaving 10 bases between the germline ends. The CDR3 has 14 residues. Germline values: CDR1 SNHLY, CDR2 FYNNEI. Assay used: immunoSEQ multiplex PCR; TCRdb lists only in-frame clones, some missing. This repertoire shows tens of thousands of clones, 65% to 90% found once; its top ten account for less than 30%. This clone appeared once. This chain joins TRBV2 and TRBJ2-1, with D unclear. Sample: peripheral blood. The sequence was collected from a man between 70 and 80 years old with active COVID-19. The CDR3 nucleotides read TGTGCCAGCACAGTCTCAAGCTCCTACAATGAGCAGTTCTTC. This translates into CASTVSSSYNEQFF. The whole variable domain, remainder taken from reference TRBV2 and TRBJ2-1, is EPEVTQTPSHQVTQMGQEVILRCVPISNHLYFYWYRQILGQKVEFLVSFYNNEISEKSEIFDDQFSVERPDGSNFTLKIRSTKLEDSAMYFCASTVSSSYNEQFFGPGTRLTVL.